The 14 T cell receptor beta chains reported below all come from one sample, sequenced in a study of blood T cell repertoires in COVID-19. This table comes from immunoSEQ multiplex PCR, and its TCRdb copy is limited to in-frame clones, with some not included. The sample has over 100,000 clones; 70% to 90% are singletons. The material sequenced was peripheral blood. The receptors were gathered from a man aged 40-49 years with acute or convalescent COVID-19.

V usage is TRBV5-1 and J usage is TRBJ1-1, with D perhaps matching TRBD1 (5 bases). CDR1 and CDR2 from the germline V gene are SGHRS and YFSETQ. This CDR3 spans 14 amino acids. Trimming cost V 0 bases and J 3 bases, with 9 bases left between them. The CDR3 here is CASSLELGDTEAFF. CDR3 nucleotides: TGCGCCAGCAGCTTGGAGCTAGGGGACACTGAAGCTTTCTTT.

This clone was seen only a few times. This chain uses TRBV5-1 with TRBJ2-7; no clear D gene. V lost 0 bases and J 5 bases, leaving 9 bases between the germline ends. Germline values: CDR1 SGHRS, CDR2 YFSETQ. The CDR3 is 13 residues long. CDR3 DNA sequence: TGCGCCAGCAGCTTGGGACTCAAGGACGAGCAGTACTTC. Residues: CASSLGLKDEQYF.

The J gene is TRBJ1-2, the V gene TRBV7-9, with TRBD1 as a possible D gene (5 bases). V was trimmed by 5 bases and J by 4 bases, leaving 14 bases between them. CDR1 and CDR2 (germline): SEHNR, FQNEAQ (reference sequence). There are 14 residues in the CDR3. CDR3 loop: CASSPGTPFYGYTF. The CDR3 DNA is TGTGCCAGCAGCCCAGGGACTCCTTTCTATGGCTACACCTTC.

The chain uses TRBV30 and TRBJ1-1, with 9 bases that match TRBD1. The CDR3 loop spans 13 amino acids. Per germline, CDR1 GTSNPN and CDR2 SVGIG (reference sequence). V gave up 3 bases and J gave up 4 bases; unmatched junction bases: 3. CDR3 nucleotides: TGTGCCTGGAGCACAGGGGGCCCCACTGAAGCTTTCTTT. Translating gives CAWSTGGPTEAFF.

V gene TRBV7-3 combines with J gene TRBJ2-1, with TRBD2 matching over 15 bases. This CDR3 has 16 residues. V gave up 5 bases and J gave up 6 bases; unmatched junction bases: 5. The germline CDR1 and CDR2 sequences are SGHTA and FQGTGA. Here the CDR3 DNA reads TGTGCCAGCAGCCCCGGACTAGCGGGGGGGCGCAATGAGCAGTTCTTC. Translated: CASSPGLAGGRNEQFF.

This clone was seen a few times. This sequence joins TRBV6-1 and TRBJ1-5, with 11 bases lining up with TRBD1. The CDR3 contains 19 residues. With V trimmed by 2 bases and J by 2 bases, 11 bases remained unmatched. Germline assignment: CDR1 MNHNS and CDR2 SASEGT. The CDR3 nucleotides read TGTGCCAGCAGTGAATTCGTCCGGACAGGGGGCTGGGGCAATCAGCCCCAGCATTTT. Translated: CASSEFVRTGGWGNQPQHF.

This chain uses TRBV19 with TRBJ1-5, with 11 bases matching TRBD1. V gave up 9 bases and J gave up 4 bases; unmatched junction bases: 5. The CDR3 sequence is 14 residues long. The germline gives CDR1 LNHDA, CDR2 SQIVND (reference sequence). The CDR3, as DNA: TGTGCCAGCACCGGGACAGGGGGAAATCAGCCCCAGCATTTT. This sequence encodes CASTGTGGNQPQHF.

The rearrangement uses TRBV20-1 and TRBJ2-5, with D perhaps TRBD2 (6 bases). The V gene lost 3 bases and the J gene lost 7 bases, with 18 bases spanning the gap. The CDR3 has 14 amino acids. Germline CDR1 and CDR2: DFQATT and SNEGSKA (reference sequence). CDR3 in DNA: TGCAGTGCTAGTGTTGCGGGACTCCAACCGACCCAGTACTTC. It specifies CSASVAGLQPTQYF.

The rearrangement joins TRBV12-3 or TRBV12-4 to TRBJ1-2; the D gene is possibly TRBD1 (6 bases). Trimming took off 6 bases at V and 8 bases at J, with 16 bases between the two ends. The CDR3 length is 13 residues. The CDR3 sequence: CASRRGAGKGYTF. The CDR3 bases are TGTGCCAGCAGACGGGGGGCGGGAAAAGGCTACACCTTC.

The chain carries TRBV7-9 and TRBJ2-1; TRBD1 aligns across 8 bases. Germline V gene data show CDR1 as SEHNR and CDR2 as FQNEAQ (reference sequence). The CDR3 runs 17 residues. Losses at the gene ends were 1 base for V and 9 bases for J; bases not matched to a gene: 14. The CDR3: CASSLGQTGQANGEQFF. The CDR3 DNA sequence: TGTGCCAGCAGCTTAGGACAAACGGGACAGGCTAATGGTGAGCAGTTCTTC.

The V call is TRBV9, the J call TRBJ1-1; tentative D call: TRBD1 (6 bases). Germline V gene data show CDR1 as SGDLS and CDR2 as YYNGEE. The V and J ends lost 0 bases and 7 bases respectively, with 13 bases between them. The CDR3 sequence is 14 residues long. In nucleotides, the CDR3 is TGTGCCAGCAGCGTAGAGTGGACAGACCGTGAAGCTTTCTTT. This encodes CASSVEWTDREAFF.

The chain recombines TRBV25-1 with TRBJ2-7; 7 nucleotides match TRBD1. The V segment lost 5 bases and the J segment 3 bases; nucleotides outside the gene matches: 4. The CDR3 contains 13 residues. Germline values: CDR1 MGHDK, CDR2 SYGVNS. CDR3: CASSKGGFYEQYF. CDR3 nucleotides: TGTGCCAGCAGTAAAGGGGGCTTCTACGAGCAGTACTTC.

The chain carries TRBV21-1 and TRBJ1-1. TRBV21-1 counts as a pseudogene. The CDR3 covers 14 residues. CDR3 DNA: TGTGCCAGCAGCAGACAAGGAGGGGCCACTGAAGCTTTCTTT. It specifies CASSRQGGATEAFF.

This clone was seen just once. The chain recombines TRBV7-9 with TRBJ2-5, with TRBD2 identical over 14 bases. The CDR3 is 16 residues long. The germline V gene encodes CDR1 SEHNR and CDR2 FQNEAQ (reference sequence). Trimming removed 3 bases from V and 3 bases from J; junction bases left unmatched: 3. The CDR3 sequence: CASSFKGLAGEETQYF. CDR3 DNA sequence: TGTGCCAGCAGCTTTAAGGGACTAGCGGGAGAAGAGACCCAGTACTTC.